This T cell receptor (beta chain) comes out of a study of CD8 T cells in ankylosing spondylitis. General study points: About 8 highly homologous variants made up a TCR beta motif that seemed to typify ankylosing spondylitis blood.

This clonotype turned up a few times. The antigen is unknown. Via MiXCR, TCRdb re-called the 5' RACE reads, giving one row per CDR3 protein. The profile shows 700,000 or so distinct CDR3 sequences, about 20% of them singletons. Germline assignment: CDR1 SQVTM and CDR2 ANQGSEA. J was trimmed by 7 bases and V by 5 bases; bases with no gene match: 3. This CDR3 has 12 amino acids. The genes are TRBV29-1 and TRBJ1-4; 8 bases agree with TRBD1. This sequence originates from a male donor with ankylosing spondylitis. What was sequenced was blood, either unsorted or a sorted T cell fraction (not recorded which). CDR3 nucleotides: TGCAGCGTTACAGGGGGTTCTGAAAAACTGTTTTTT. Encoded protein: CSVTGGSEKLFF.